Reported below is one TCR beta chain. This sample is part of a study of CD8 T cells in Susac syndrome. V was shortened by 5 bases and J by 0 bases, with 19 bases between the two germline ends. Germline V gives CDR1 LGHDT, CDR2 YNNKEL (reference sequence). This CDR3 contains 17 residues. Reverse transcription of about 0.5 to 1 ug RNA was carried out with random hexamers. MiXCR, applied by TCRdb to the immunoSEQ multiplex PCR reads, yields one record per CDR3 protein. Of under 200,000 distinct CDR3 sequences listed, roughly 95% are singletons. FACS was used to enrich TEMRA cells, whereas the CD8+ and CD4+ T cells were obtained by negative isolation.

The specimen was CD8+ T cells from PBMCs. The sequence derives from a human donor with multiple sclerosis. V usage is TRBV3-1 and J usage is TRBJ1-1, with D perhaps TRBD1 (6 bases). CDR3 DNA: TGTGCCAGCAGCACGGCACTGGAGGGGGGCATGAACACTGAAGCTTTCTTT. Translating gives CASSTALEGGMNTEAFF.